The table lists the clone carrying this T cell receptor (beta chain) with a few counts. This entry belongs to a study of blood T cell repertoires in COVID-19. Recruitment covered some 25 US areas and drew participants whose ages spanned about 18 to 89 years. Per the original data handling: Reference gene primer amplification gave estimated nucleated cell counts. Assay used: immunoSEQ multiplex PCR; TCRdb lists only in-frame clones, some missing. V and J calls and clone size follow that table, whereas D and trimming were derived from the DNA. The sample holds 150,000 to 200,000 clones, over 80% seen once. The clonotype was recovered from a man between 65 and 85 years old who had been exposed to COVID-19. Sequences were obtained from PBMCs or T cells enriched from blood (not recorded which).

CDR3 in amino acids: CASSFPGGGRVYEQYF. The CDR3 DNA follows: TGTGCCAGCAGCTTCCCCGGGGGGGGCCGAGTTTACGAGCAGTACTTC. The rearrangement links TRBV5-4 to TRBJ2-7; TRBD2 aligns across 8 bases. Per the germline V gene, CDR1 is SGHNT and CDR2 is YYREEE (reference sequence). CDR3 length: 16 residues. The V gene end was trimmed by 2 bases and the J gene end by 4 bases; junction bases not matched to a gene: 11.